This T cell receptor beta chain was sequenced for a study of lymphopenia after photon versus proton radiotherapy. Findings and caveats of the study: Better survival with proton therapy was suggested as possible, not demonstrated. Post-nadir diversity loss with photons came from oligoclonal expansion, particularly CD8+ Temra cells.

Concerning this clone itself: Antigen specificity is unknown.

V was trimmed by 7 bases and J by 4 bases, leaving 13 bases between them. Germline V gives CDR1 MNHEY, CDR2 SVGAGI. The CDR3 contains 13 residues. TCRdb keeps only in-frame clones here, not all; method: immunoSEQ multiplex PCR. The data contain approximately 30,000 clones, 90% to 95% of them singletons. Sequenced here: peripheral blood, sampled from a patient treated with photon-based radiotherapy. This clonotype was obtained from a woman aged 50 to 60 with cholangiocarcinoma. The V call is TRBV6-5, the J call TRBJ1-2; D unresolved. In nucleotides, the CDR3 is TGTGCCAGCACCCAATCGAGATCCTATGGCTACACCTTC. It is translated as CASTQSRSYGYTF.